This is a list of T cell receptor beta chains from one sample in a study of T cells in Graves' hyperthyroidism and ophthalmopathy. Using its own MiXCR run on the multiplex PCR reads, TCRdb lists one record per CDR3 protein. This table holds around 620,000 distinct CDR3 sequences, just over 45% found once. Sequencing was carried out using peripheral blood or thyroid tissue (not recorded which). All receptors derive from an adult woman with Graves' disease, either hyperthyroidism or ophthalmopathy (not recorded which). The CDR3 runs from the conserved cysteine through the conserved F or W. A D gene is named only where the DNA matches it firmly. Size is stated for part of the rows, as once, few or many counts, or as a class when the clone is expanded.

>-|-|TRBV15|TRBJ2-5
CATSREAAGVETQYF
TGTGCCACCAGCAGAGAAGCGGCAGGGGTGGAGACCCAGTACTTC
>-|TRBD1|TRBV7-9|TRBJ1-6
CASSYGRGNSPLHF
TGTGCCAGCAGCTATGGCAGGGGGAATTCACCCCTCCACTTT
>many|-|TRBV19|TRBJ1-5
CASSKDPGPGDQPQHF
TGTGCCAGTAGCAAAGACCCGGGACCAGGGGATCAGCCCCAGCATTTT
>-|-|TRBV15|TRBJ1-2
CATSRSKKYGYTF
TGTGCCACCAGCAGATCAAAGAAGTATGGCTACACCTTC
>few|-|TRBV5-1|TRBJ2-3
CASSSTGSTDTQYF
TGTGCCAGCAGCTCGACAGGTTCGACAGATACGCAGTATTTT
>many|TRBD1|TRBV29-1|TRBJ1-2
CSTQGAGGYTF
TGCAGCACTCAGGGGGCCGGTGGCTACACCTTC
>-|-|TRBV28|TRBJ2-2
CASSLGGGASGELFF
TGTGCCAGCAGTTTAGGAGGGGGCGCCTCCGGGGAGCTGTTTTTT
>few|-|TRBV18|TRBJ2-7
CASSPPGRGLEEQYF
TGTGCCAGCTCACCACCCGGACGTGGGTTGGAAGAGCAGTACTTC
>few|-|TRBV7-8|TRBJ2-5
CASSVGWSPQETQYF
TGTGCCAGCAGCGTCGGGTGGTCACCCCAAGAGACCCAGTACTTC
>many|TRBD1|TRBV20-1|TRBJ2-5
CSARADRGETQYF
TGCAGTGCTAGAGCGGACAGGGGAGAGACCCAGTACTTC
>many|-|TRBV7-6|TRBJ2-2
CASSPGLTANTGELFF
TGTGCCAGCAGCCCGGGGTTAACGGCGAACACCGGGGAGCTGTTTTTT
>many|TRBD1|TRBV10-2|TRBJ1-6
CASRQGRDNSPLHF
TGCGCCAGCAGACAGGGGAGGGATAATTCACCCCTCCACTTT
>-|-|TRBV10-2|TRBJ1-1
CASRAGTFLNTEAFF
TGCGCCAGCAGGGCAGGGACATTCCTGAACACTGAAGCTTTCTTT
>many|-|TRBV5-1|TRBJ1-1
CASSLVWGRENTEAFF
TGCGCCAGCAGTTTAGTTTGGGGGAGGGAGAACACTGAAGCTTTCTTT
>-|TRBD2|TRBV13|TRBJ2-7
CAIKAGVTYEQYF
TGTGCCATCAAGGCGGGAGTGACGTACGAGCAGTACTTC